This TCR beta chain was obtained from a study of T cells in Graves' hyperthyroidism and ophthalmopathy. The CDR3 runs to 15 residues. Trimming took off 6 bases at V and 3 bases at J, with 18 bases between the two ends. CDR1 SQVTM and CDR2 ANQGSEA come from the germline V gene. TCR beta CDR3 regions were amplified from RNA transcripts. The primer set for the first-round RT-PCR of the TCR CDR3 was HTBI. TCRdb redid the calling of the multiplex PCR reads with MiXCR, one entry per CDR3 protein. The sample includes approximately 640,000 distinct CDR3 sequences, around 16% of them seen just once. The gene calls are TRBV29-1 and TRBJ1-5, with D possibly being TRBD1 (5 bases). The sample taken for sequencing was blood. The receptor was derived from a woman aged 25 to 45 with Graves' hyperthyroidism. The CDR3 nucleotides read TGCAGCGTCCGAATAGTTGACAGTATCAATCAGCCCCAGCATTTT. Translation: CSVRIVDSINQPQHF. The full variable domain, in which reference TRBV29-1 and TRBJ1-5 provide the parts outside the CDR3, is SAVISQKPSRDICQRGTSLTIQCQVDSQVTMMFWYRQQPGQSLTLIATANQGSEATYESGFVIDKFPISRPNLTFSTLTVSNMSPEDSSIYLCSVRIVDSINQPQHFGDGTRLSIL.